In its sample, the clone carrying this T cell receptor beta chain was seen many times. Its specificity is not known. The sample comes from a study of regulatory T cells in long-lasting Graves disease. Study results and caveats: Persistent disease showed a preference for TRBV28, TRBJ1-2 and TRBJ2-5.

The time point was: newly diagnosed GD, antithyroid drugs for less than 3 months. PBMCs provided the RNA from which the TCR library was made. Losses at the gene ends were 2 bases for V and 10 bases for J; bases not matched to a gene: 8. The CDR3 totals 14 residues. Germline V gives CDR1 SGHRS, CDR2 YFSETQ. To make TCR beta libraries, researchers used iRepertoire HTBI primers and Arm-PCR of CDR3 regions. In the authors' workflow: Overall, samples carried around 68 TRBV and 14 TRBJ segments. TCRdb used MiXCR to reprocess the multiplex PCR reads, holding one entry per CDR3 protein. These V and J calls originate from TCRdb's pipeline instead of the authors' own analysis. The sample carries approximately 350,000 distinct CDR3 sequences, around 15% recorded once. These same data were also listed under a study on T cells in Graves' hyperthyroidism and ophthalmopathy. That report adds: Subjects aged 18 to 65 presented with newly diagnosed hyperthyroidism of less than 2 months' duration. When the TCR CDR3 underwent first-round RT-PCR, the HTBI primer set was used.

The sequence was collected from a man aged 35 to 55 with Graves disease. Specimen: peripheral blood mononuclear cells (PBMCs), collected at new diagnosis, from a patient treated with antithyroid drugs. This chain connects TRBV5-1 to TRBJ1-4, with 7 positions matching TRBD1. CDR3 residues: CASSLGQDLGKLFF. DNA of the CDR3: TGCGCCAGCAGCTTAGGACAGGACCTGGGAAAACTGTTTTTT.